The sample holds one count of the clone carrying this TCR beta chain. V lost 5 bases and J lost 5; bases outside the gene matches: 5. The CDR3 length is 13 residues. Germline V gene lookup returns CDR1 SEHNR and CDR2 FQNEAQ (reference sequence). Study processing details: It was from reference gene primer amplification that nucleated cell counts were estimated. TCRdb's table, derived via immunoSEQ multiplex PCR, lists solely in-frame clones and lacks some. Clone size and the V and J calls come from that table; the DNA yielded D and trimming. Of 200,000 or so clones listed, approximately 80% are singletons. This sample stems from a study of blood T cell repertoires in COVID-19. Study context: From the United States, Italy and Spain came samples of acute and convalescent COVID-19. Sources were T cells, B-cell-depleted T cells, or PBMCs; the material itself was cDNA or gDNA.

This sequence was found in a human donor with acute or convalescent COVID-19. The donor label of this sample is uncertain. This chain links TRBV7-9 with TRBJ2-5; 7 bases line up with TRBD1. Source material: peripheral blood. The CDR3 DNA follows: TGTGCCAGCAGCCGGACAGGCTGGGAGACCCAGTACTTC. Residues: CASSRTGWETQYF.